This T cell receptor beta chain originates from a study of shared clonotypes between healthy human individuals. Some clones are missing from TCRdb's copy, which holds only in-frame ones; the method was immunoSEQ multiplex PCR. The repertoire holds 2 million to 2.5 million clones, with approximately 94% as singletons. General study points: Some naive CD4 clonotypes, approximately 4.5%, turned up in common across a few donors.

CDR3 length: 13 amino acids. V was pared by 6 bases and J by 4 bases, with 4 bases of the junction left unmatched. Germline V gives CDR1 SNHLY, CDR2 FYNNEI. This clone has only one observation. Its antigen is as yet unknown. The V gene is TRBV2, the J gene TRBJ2-5, with 8 bases lining up with TRBD1. This receptor was taken from a man in his late teens or twenties in good health. Sequencing input: naive CD4+ T cells sorted from blood. Subset reported: CD45RA+ positively selected. Written as DNA, the CDR3 is TGTGCCAGCAGGGGACAGGTTATAGAGACCCAGTACTTC. Amino acids: CASRGQVIETQYF. Supplemented by reference TRBV2 and TRBJ2-5, the full variable domain reads EPEVTQTPSHQVTQMGQEVILRCVPISNHLYFYWYRQILGQKVEFLVSFYNNEISEKSEIFDDQFSVERPDGSNFTLKIRSTKLEDSAMYFCASRGQVIETQYFGPGTRLLVL.